The 10 T cell receptor beta chains reported below all come from one sample, sequenced in a study of blood T cell repertoires in COVID-19 (dated by TCRdb to the early 2020s). To prepare the library, the immunoSEQ multiplex PCR assay was applied. What TCRdb holds here is the immuneACCESS table cut down to in-frame rearrangements. Part of the clones is not present; checked against another copy, under half of the missing clones reflect an unresolved V gene, and the others are unexplained. This sample is represented by around 200,000 clones; approximately 91% of them were singletons. Around 0.77% of the sample comes from the top ten. Material for sequencing was PBMCs or T cells enriched from blood (not recorded which). Source of these receptors: a woman aged 18-30 years who had recovered from COVID-19.

V usage is TRBV30 and J usage is TRBJ1-6; 9 nucleotides match TRBD1. After removal of 3 bases from V and 7 bases from J, the junction contained 7 bases not matched to a gene. This CDR3 contains 15 residues. Germline assignment: CDR1 GTSNPN and CDR2 SVGIG (reference sequence). CDR3 DNA: TGTGCCTGGAGGACAGGGGGATTTCCAAATTCACCCCTCCACTTT. Amino acids: CAWRTGGFPNSPLHF.

This clone was seen only once. The genes are TRBV10-3 and TRBJ2-1; 9 bases align to TRBD2. Trimming at V came to 4 bases and at J to 7 bases, leaving 5 bases not matched to a gene. The length of the CDR3 is 14 residues. Per germline, CDR1 ENHRY and CDR2 SYGVKD. The CDR3 region is CAISVSGSFNEQFF. The CDR3 region has the DNA TGTGCCATCAGTGTTAGCGGGAGCTTTAATGAGCAGTTCTTC.

The gene calls are TRBV28 and TRBJ1-2, with 10 bases aligning to TRBD1. There are 15 residues in the CDR3. The germline gives CDR1 MDHEN, CDR2 SYDVKM. Trimming took 8 bases from V and 4 from J; bases not matched to a gene: 10. In DNA, the CDR3 is TGTGCCAGCCATGCCGGGACAGGGGTTGTCTATGGCTACACCTTC. Its translation is CASHAGTGVVYGYTF.

The chain carries TRBV21-1 and TRBJ2-7; TRBD2 is taken as the D call from the table, unchecked against the DNA. TRBV21-1 corresponds to a pseudogene. The CDR3 loop spans 16 amino acids. The CDR3 protein is CASSNRGASGPYEQYF. In DNA, the CDR3 is TGTGCCAGCAGCAATCGGGGGGCTAGCGGGCCCTACGAGCAGTACTTC.

The sample holds a few counts of this clone. The V and J genes are TRBV6-5 and TRBJ2-5; 7 bases line up with TRBD1. The CDR3 contains 14 residues. J gave up 0 bases and V 5 bases, and 3 bases lay outside the gene matches. The germline V gene encodes CDR1 MNHEY and CDR2 SVGAGI. The CDR3 loop is CASSQGQYQETQYF. The DNA of the CDR3 is TGTGCCAGCAGTCAGGGACAGTACCAAGAGACCCAGTACTTC.

This chain links TRBV5-4 with TRBJ2-7, with TRBD2 identical over 7 bases. Germline values: CDR1 SGHNT, CDR2 YYREEE (reference sequence). The CDR3 runs to 13 residues. Trimming cost V 7 bases and J 7 bases; bases outside gene matches: 11. The CDR3 sequence: CASGKGGSYEQYF. CDR3 in DNA: TGTGCCAGCGGCAAGGGCGGGAGCTATGAGCAGTACTTC.

V usage is TRBV5-4 and J usage is TRBJ2-7; D remains unclear. Germline V gene sequence: CDR1 SGHNT, CDR2 YYREEE (reference sequence). The CDR3 contains 13 residues. Trimming stripped 0 bases from V and 3 bases from J, with 7 bases between. CDR3 protein: CASSLVQNYEQYF. In DNA form, the CDR3 reads TGTGCCAGCAGCTTGGTACAGAACTACGAGCAGTACTTC.

This clone was counted a single time. The gene calls are TRBV27 and TRBJ2-5, with no clear D. The germline V gene has CDR1 MNHEY and CDR2 SMNVEV (reference sequence). With 1 base removed from V and 5 bases from J, the gap between germline ends came to 11 bases. The CDR3 runs to 14 residues. CDR3 nucleotide sequence: TGTGCCAGCAGTTTATTCTTGGGCAGCGAGACCCAGTACTTC. It codes for CASSLFLGSETQYF.

The V gene is TRBV12-5, the J gene TRBJ2-6, with TRBD1 matching over 9 bases. Germline CDR1 and CDR2: LGHNT and FRNRAP. The CDR3 runs 19 residues. V trimming: 5 bases; J trimming: 1 base; junction bases outside the gene matches: 12. This CDR3 is CASGLDWTGVKSGANVLTF. In nucleotides, the CDR3 is TGTGCTAGTGGTCTCGACTGGACAGGGGTGAAATCTGGGGCCAACGTCCTGACTTTC.

The rearrangement joins TRBV7-2 to TRBJ2-3; 8 nucleotides line up with TRBD2. In germline, CDR1 is SGHTA, CDR2 FQGNSA. The CDR3 runs to 16 residues. The V gene end was trimmed by 5 bases and the J gene end by 1 base; junction bases not matched to a gene: 8. CDR3 sequence (DNA): TGTGCCAGCAGCACATCAGCGGGAGTGGGCACAGATACGCAGTATTTT. It specifies CASSTSAGVGTDTQYF.